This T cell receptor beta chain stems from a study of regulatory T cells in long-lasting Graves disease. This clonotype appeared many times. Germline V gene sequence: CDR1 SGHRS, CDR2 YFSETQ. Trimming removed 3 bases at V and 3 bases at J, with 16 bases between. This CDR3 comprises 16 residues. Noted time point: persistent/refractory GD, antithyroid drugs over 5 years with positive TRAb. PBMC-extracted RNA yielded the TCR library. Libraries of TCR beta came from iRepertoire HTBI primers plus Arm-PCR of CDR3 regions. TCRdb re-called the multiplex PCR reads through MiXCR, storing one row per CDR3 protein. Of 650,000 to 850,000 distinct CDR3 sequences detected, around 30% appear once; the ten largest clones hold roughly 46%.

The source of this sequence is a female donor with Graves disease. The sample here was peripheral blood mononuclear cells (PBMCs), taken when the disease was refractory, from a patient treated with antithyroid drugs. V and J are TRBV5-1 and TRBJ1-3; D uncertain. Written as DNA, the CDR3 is TGCGCCAGCAGCTGGGCCTCCGGGAGCCTTGGAAACACCATATATTTT. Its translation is CASSWASGSLGNTIYF.